Sequencing of this T cell receptor (beta chain) was carried out in a study of cytomegalovirus exposure and HLA in healthy donors. As regards this clone: Its antigen is not identified.

The length of the CDR3 is 18 residues. With 3 bases clipped from V and 5 bases from J, the junction kept 8 bases outside the gene matches. Germline V gives CDR1 LGHNA, CDR2 YNFKEQ. Study-wide results and caveats: Indistinguishable V segments such as TRBV6-2 and TRBV6-3 were excluded.

The PCR was carried out with 60 Vbeta primers and 13 Jbeta primers. Sequenced by immunoSEQ multiplex PCR; TCRdb stores in-frame clones only, minus some. The data contain over 100,000 clones, around three quarters of them singletons. The chain is built from TRBV4-2 and TRBJ2-2; 14 nucleotides agree with TRBD2. The clonotype comes from a man under 40 in good health and CMV-seronegative. Sample: PBMCs. In nucleotides, the CDR3 is TGTGCCAGCAGCCACTTGGGACTAGCGGGAGTTAAAACCGGGGAGCTGTTTTTT. Its translation: CASSHLGLAGVKTGELFF.